This T cell receptor beta chain was captured by sequencing in a study of blood T cell repertoires in COVID-19 (dated by TCRdb to 2019 to 2021). Background on the whole study: Samples covering the acute and convalescent phases of COVID-19 were provided by collaborators in the United States, Italy and Spain. Deeply sampled blood TCRbeta repertoires from subjects exposed to, actively infected with, or recovered from COVID-19 were included in the dataset. The repertoires were made available in a free public database intended to serve as a resource for research on the immune response to SARS-CoV-2. Where available, HLA class I and class II types were taken from metadata supplied by the sample provider and were not determined by assay-based typing. The material from the prospective study consisted of cDNA or gDNA derived from T cells, B-cell-depleted T cells, or PBMCs. The sample metadata nearly always contained a de-identified subject ID, COVID-19 status, age in years and sex. Samples were obtained from the ongoing ImmuneRACE study (first 160 participants) and from over a thousand subjects provided by 6 global collaborators. The study at large found these results: Clinical and demographic metadata were provided uncurated, with the amount varying by source and participant.

The germline V end is reduced by 4 bases and the J end by 7 bases; junction bases left unmatched: 14. Including the terminal cysteine and phenylalanine, the CDR3 comprises 16 residues. Just the 48-base CDR3 DNA is kept, in frame starting at base 1. As encoded in the germline V gene, CDR1 is SGHRS while CDR2 is YFSETQ. One collaborating source in Seattle enrolled patients while the patients were actively infected and followed the patients over time throughout the course of disease. The collaborating institutions used their own protocols to collect whole blood in K2EDTA tubes. For TCRbeta analysis, collaborators shipped samples as frozen whole blood, isolated PBMCs, or DNA extracted from either of those sample types. Regarding this clone: Its antigen remains unidentified. Base-call qualities are not available, and no considerably larger clone is one nucleotide away.

The immunoSEQ Assay, a bias-controlled multiplex PCR, was used to amplify TCRbeta CDR3 regions from genomic DNA. On the authors' methods: Within the assay, amplification of reference gene primers was used to estimate how many nucleated cells each sample contained. To quantify the absolute abundance of each unique TCRbeta CDR3 rearrangement, sequence reads were collapsed and filtered. For each sample, productive Simpson clonality was calculated as the square root of Simpson's diversity index over productive rearrangements. TCRdb re-hosts the immuneACCESS table, in-frame sequences only. Its copies lack some clones; in the studies checked, an unresolved V gene accounts for under half of them, and the cause for the rest is not known. For V, J and clone size, that table is used; D and trimming come from the DNA. The sample data list some 360,000 clones, and about 92% of these were observed just once. Of the sample, about 3.9% is held by the ten largest clones.

This clonotype was sampled from a woman aged 55-69 years with COVID-19, enrolled during active disease. The rearrangement combines TRBV5-1 with TRBJ2-1; 7 central nucleotides agree with TRBD1. The sample was peripheral blood. The CDR3 loop reads CASSPRDRPSTNEQFF. The sequence in DNA is TGCGCCAGCAGCCCCCGGGACAGACCGTCGACGAATGAGCAGTTCTTC.